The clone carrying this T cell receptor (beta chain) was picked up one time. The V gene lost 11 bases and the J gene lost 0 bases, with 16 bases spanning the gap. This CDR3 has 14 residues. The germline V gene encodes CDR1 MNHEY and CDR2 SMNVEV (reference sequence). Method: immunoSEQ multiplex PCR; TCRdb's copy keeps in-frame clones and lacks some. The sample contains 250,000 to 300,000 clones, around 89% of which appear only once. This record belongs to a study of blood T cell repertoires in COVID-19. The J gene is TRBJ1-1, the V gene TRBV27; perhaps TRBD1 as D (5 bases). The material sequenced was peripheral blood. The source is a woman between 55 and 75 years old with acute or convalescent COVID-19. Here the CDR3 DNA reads TGTGCCTCTTCCAGGGCTTCTATGAACACTGAAGCTTTCTTT. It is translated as CASSRASMNTEAFF.